Shown below are 5 T cell receptor beta chains from a single sample sequenced in a study of blood T cell repertoires in COVID-19. Only in-frame clones appear in the TCRdb table, and some are missing; sequencing was by immunoSEQ multiplex PCR. The data show 330,000 or so clones, with about 90% seen just once and less than 5.5% held by the top ten. Sequenced: PBMCs or T cells enriched from blood (not recorded which). Source of these receptors: a man aged 25 to 45 who had recovered from COVID-19.

The gene calls are TRBV7-2 and TRBJ2-3; the D gene is possibly TRBD1 (6 bases). Between the trimmed V and J ends, which lost 3 bases and 2 bases, there was a span of 18 bases. Per germline, CDR1 SGHTA and CDR2 FQGNSA. The CDR3 runs 17 residues. This CDR3 is CASSFPARTAPTDTQYF. In DNA, the CDR3 is TGTGCCAGCAGCTTCCCCGCGCGGACAGCCCCCACAGATACGCAGTATTTT.

This sequence joins TRBV29-1 and TRBJ2-5, with 9 bases aligning to TRBD2. J gave up 2 bases and V 8 bases, and 6 bases lay outside the gene matches. The germline V gene encodes CDR1 SQVTM and CDR2 ANQGSEA. The CDR3 covers 13 residues. The CDR3, as DNA: TGCAGCCTGAGCGGGGGGCCTCAAGAGACCCAGTACTTC. Protein: CSLSGGPQETQYF.

This sequence joins TRBV11-2 and TRBJ1-2, with TRBD1 as a possible D gene (5 bases). Trimming shortened V by 1 base and J by 4 bases, and 19 bases separated the two germline ends. CDR1 and CDR2 from the germline V gene are SGHAT and FQNNGV. This CDR3 spans 17 amino acids. The CDR3 sequence: CASSLARRGAGIYGYTF. The CDR3 nucleotides read TGTGCCAGCAGCTTAGCTCGGCGGGGCGCGGGTATCTATGGCTACACCTTC.

This clone was seen just once. The chain uses TRBV11-3 and TRBJ2-7; the match to TRBD1 covers 11 bases. The junction had 7 bases not matched to a gene; V was cut back by 4 bases and J by 2 bases. The CDR3 covers 16 residues. Germline assignment: CDR1 SGHNT and CDR2 YENEEA. CDR3 nucleotide sequence: TGTGCCAGCAGCTGCCGCGAGGGACAGGGGGCCTACGAGCAGTACTTC. This gives the protein CASSCREGQGAYEQYF.

V usage is TRBV12-5 and J usage is TRBJ2-1; 10 bases align to TRBD1. V was pared by 0 bases and J by 5 bases, with 4 bases of the junction left unmatched. This CDR3 is built from 16 residues. Germline V gene sequence: CDR1 LGHNT, CDR2 FRNRAP. In DNA form, the CDR3 reads TGTGCTAGTGGTTTGGTACTAGGGACAGGGGACAATGAGCAGTTCTTC. Translation gives CASGLVLGTGDNEQFF.